The rows below give T cell receptor beta chains drawn from one sample of a study of regulatory T cells in long-lasting Graves disease. TCRdb fed the multiplex PCR reads into MiXCR, producing one record per CDR3 protein. Among about 470,000 distinct CDR3 sequences listed, less than 25% were seen once. The specimen comprised peripheral blood mononuclear cells (PBMCs), sampled when the disease was refractory, from a patient treated with antithyroid drugs. These receptors were collected from a female donor with Graves disease. Each CDR3 is given with its conserved first and last residue. Each record gives: V gene, J gene, CDR3 length, clone size, D gene, CDR3 protein, CDR3 DNA. The D gene is left open where the match is weak. Clone size, where shown, is once, few, many, or a class for clones that have expanded.

v_gene: TRBV27; j_gene: TRBJ2-6; len: 13; abundance: few; d_gene: -; CDR3aa: CASRARGANVLTF; CDR3nt: TGTGCCAGCAGGGCAAGGGGGGCCAACGTCCTGACTTTC
v_gene: TRBV28; j_gene: TRBJ2-5; len: 14; abundance: many; d_gene: TRBD1; CDR3aa: CASSPVARGKTQYF; CDR3nt: TGTGCCAGCAGTCCAGTGGCCAGGGGGAAGACCCAGTACTTC
v_gene: TRBV6-2/TRBV6-3; j_gene: TRBJ2-5; len: 16; abundance: many; d_gene: TRBD1; CDR3aa: CASSAVPTGGSETQYF; CDR3nt: TGTGCCAGCAGTGCCGTCCCGACAGGGGGCTCAGAGACCCAGTACTTC
v_gene: TRBV6-5; j_gene: TRBJ2-7; len: 14; abundance: -; d_gene: -; CDR3aa: CASSYSSLASEQYF; CDR3nt: TGTGCCAGCAGTTACTCCAGTCTAGCGTCCGAGCAGTACTTC
v_gene: TRBV14; j_gene: TRBJ2-7; len: 17; abundance: -; d_gene: TRBD1; CDR3aa: CASSQDSRDRGSYEQYF; CDR3nt: TGTGCCAGCAGCCAAGACTCTCGCGACAGGGGATCCTACGAGCAGTACTTC
v_gene: TRBV11-2; j_gene: TRBJ1-3; len: 8; abundance: many; d_gene: -; CDR3aa: CASTLSHF; CDR3nt: TGTGCCAGCACCCTATCGCATTTT
v_gene: TRBV6-2/TRBV6-3; j_gene: TRBJ1-1; len: 16; abundance: -; d_gene: -; CDR3aa: CASISLRRRGETEAFF; CDR3nt: TGTGCCAGCATTTCCCTTCGTCGGCGCGGAGAAACTGAAGCTTTCTTT
v_gene: TRBV7-2; j_gene: TRBJ2-7; len: 16; abundance: many; d_gene: -; CDR3aa: CASSPPLSFGVREQYF; CDR3nt: TGTGCCAGCAGCCCGCCACTGAGCTTTGGGGTGAGGGAGCAGTACTTC
v_gene: TRBV9; j_gene: TRBJ2-7; len: 14; abundance: many; d_gene: -; CDR3aa: CASSVGAGSDEQYF; CDR3nt: TGTGCCAGCAGCGTAGGGGCCGGGAGTGACGAGCAGTACTTC
v_gene: TRBV14; j_gene: TRBJ2-7; len: 16; abundance: few; d_gene: -; CDR3aa: CASSQGRHSSSYEQYF; CDR3nt: TGTGCCAGCAGCCAAGGCCGACACTCAAGCTCCTACGAGCAGTACTTC
v_gene: TRBV5-1; j_gene: TRBJ2-1; len: 15; abundance: -; d_gene: TRBD2; CDR3aa: CASSQGTSISYEQFF; CDR3nt: TGCGCCAGCAGCCAGGGGACTAGCATAAGTTATGAGCAGTTCTTC
v_gene: TRBV7-6; j_gene: TRBJ1-5; len: 15; abundance: -; d_gene: -; CDR3aa: CASSLPRGSNQPQHF; CDR3nt: TGTGCCAGCAGCTTACCCAGGGGCAGCAATCAGCCCCAGCATTTT
v_gene: TRBV7-2; j_gene: TRBJ1-5; len: 17; abundance: few; d_gene: TRBD1; CDR3aa: CASSLYGDRRSHQPQHF; CDR3nt: TGTGCCAGCAGCTTATACGGGGACAGAAGGTCCCATCAGCCCCAGCATTTT
v_gene: TRBV27; j_gene: TRBJ1-2; len: 16; abundance: many; d_gene: -; CDR3aa: CASRKGWGTEVYGYTF; CDR3nt: TGTGCCAGCCGAAAGGGGTGGGGGACGGAAGTCTATGGCTACACCTTC
v_gene: TRBV28; j_gene: TRBJ1-2; len: 14; abundance: many; d_gene: -; CDR3aa: CASTTTGTVSGYTF; CDR3nt: TGTGCCAGCACCACTACGGGGACGGTTAGTGGCTACACCTTC
v_gene: TRBV28; j_gene: TRBJ2-1; len: 15; abundance: -; d_gene: TRBD2; CDR3aa: CASRQTSGAYNEQFF; CDR3nt: TGTGCCAGCAGACAGACTAGCGGAGCCTACAATGAGCAGTTCTTC
v_gene: TRBV4-3; j_gene: TRBJ2-5; len: 16; abundance: -; d_gene: TRBD2; CDR3aa: CASSQERHSGGQTQYF; CDR3nt: TGCGCCAGCAGCCAAGAACGACATAGCGGGGGACAGACCCAGTACTTC
v_gene: TRBV7-6; j_gene: TRBJ2-7; len: 17; abundance: -; d_gene: TRBD2; CDR3aa: CASSLDQGGRRAYEQYF; CDR3nt: TGTGCCAGCAGCTTAGACCAGGGCGGGAGGAGGGCCTACGAGCAGTACTTC
v_gene: TRBV20-1; j_gene: TRBJ2-5; len: 11; abundance: many; d_gene: -; CDR3aa: CSASKIETQYF; CDR3nt: TGCAGTGCTAGTAAGATAGAGACCCAGTACTTC
v_gene: TRBV28; j_gene: TRBJ2-7; len: 13; abundance: many; d_gene: TRBD2; CDR3aa: CASSSGGFSEQYF; CDR3nt: TGTGCCAGCAGTAGCGGGGGGTTCTCTGAGCAGTACTTC
v_gene: TRBV14; j_gene: TRBJ1-1; len: 13; abundance: -; d_gene: -; CDR3aa: CASSQGSGPEAFF; CDR3nt: TGTGCCAGCAGCCAAGGGTCGGGCCCTGAAGCTTTCTTT
v_gene: TRBV19; j_gene: TRBJ1-1; len: 15; abundance: -; d_gene: -; CDR3aa: CASSQGLAGRTEAFF; CDR3nt: TGTGCCAGTAGTCAGGGACTAGCTGGAAGGACTGAAGCTTTCTTT
v_gene: TRBV7-9; j_gene: TRBJ1-4; len: 13; abundance: many; d_gene: -; CDR3aa: CASSSGADEKLFF; CDR3nt: TGTGCCAGCAGCTCAGGGGCGGATGAAAAACTGTTTTTT
v_gene: TRBV5-6; j_gene: TRBJ2-5; len: 15; abundance: many; d_gene: -; CDR3aa: CASSLRLLGKETQYF; CDR3nt: TGTGCCAGCAGCTTGAGATTACTGGGTAAAGAGACCCAGTACTTC
v_gene: TRBV28; j_gene: TRBJ1-2; len: 15; abundance: -; d_gene: TRBD1; CDR3aa: CASSYRQGALRGYTF; CDR3nt: TGTGCCAGCAGTTACCGACAGGGGGCCTTAAGGGGCTACACCTTC
v_gene: TRBV11-2; j_gene: TRBJ2-1; len: 18; abundance: -; d_gene: -; CDR3aa: CASSLLGRGRVSYNEQFF; CDR3nt: TGTGCCAGCAGCTTACTTGGGCGGGGGCGGGTTTCCTACAATGAGCAGTTCTTC